A selection of T cell receptor beta chains follows, all from one sample in a study of T cells after yellow fever vaccination. TCRdb re-analysed the 5' RACE reads in MiXCR, keeping a single row per CDR3 protein. In the table there are 150,000 to 200,000 distinct CDR3 sequences, about 7% of which are singletons. Here the sequenced sample was CD4+ T cells sorted from PBMCs, taken 4 to 5 days after the first yellow fever vaccination. The receptors were sampled from a man between 18 and 35 years old who received the YFV17D yellow fever vaccine. The CDR3 runs from the conserved cysteine through the conserved F or W. Each record gives: J gene, V gene, CDR3 protein.

TRBJ1-1 | TRBV10-2 | CASIRGDKNTEAFF
TRBJ1-3 | TRBV12-3/TRBV12-4 | CASTLRMGSGNTIYF
TRBJ2-1 | TRBV14 | CASSQPHNEQFF
TRBJ2-7 | TRBV27 | CASSLSGQGQYF
TRBJ1-1 | TRBV14 | CASSKLAGSEAFF
TRBJ2-7 | TRBV7-2 | CASMVAGGDEQYF
TRBJ1-1 | TRBV5-5 | CASSLGGEGTEAFF
TRBJ2-7 | TRBV5-6 | CASSFFYTSGPYEQYF
TRBJ2-1 | TRBV7-2 | CASSPSRGSLSQFF
TRBJ2-3 | TRBV6-5 | CASSYDARTASSTDTQYF
TRBJ2-3 | TRBV18 | CASSPGLAGALSTDTQYF